The 23 T cell receptor beta chains below come from one sample, sequenced in a study of blood T cells in healthy people across ages. The second PCR ran about 6 to 12 cycles with a sample-barcoded 5' primer and J-beta primers. A single record per CDR3 protein comes from TCRdb applying MiXCR to the 5' RACE reads. The data hold roughly 900,000 distinct CDR3 sequences, with less than 35% observed a single time. The sequenced sample was blood. These receptors were collected from a woman aged 80 or older in good health.

This clonotype has at least ten counts. The rearrangement uses TRBV27 and TRBJ2-7; 7 bases are shared with TRBD1. The CDR3 contains 14 residues. With 4 bases clipped from V and 3 bases from J, the junction kept 6 bases outside the gene matches. The V gene's germline CDR1 is MNHEY and CDR2 SMNVEV (reference sequence). The CDR3 bases are TGTGCCAGCAGTTACAAGGGACAGTTCTACGAGCAGTACTTC. It translates to CASSYKGQFYEQYF.

This clonotype was seen repeatedly, ten times or more. This sequence joins TRBV7-2 and TRBJ2-5, with D perhaps matching TRBD1 (6 bases). Between the trimmed V and J ends, which lost 5 bases and 3 bases, there was a span of 13 bases. The CDR3 totals 14 residues. Germline CDR1 SGHTA, CDR2 FQGNSA. The CDR3 DNA reads TGTGCCAGCAGCCTCCCGACAGGCGAAGAGACCCAGTACTTC. Amino acids: CASSLPTGEETQYF. The entire variable domain, with the rest obtained from reference TRBV7-2 and TRBJ2-5, is as follows: GAGVSQSPSNKVTEKGKDVELRCDPISGHTALYWYRQSLGQGLEFLIYFQGNSAPDKSGLPSDRFSAERTGGSVSTLTIQRTQQEDSAVYLCASSLPTGEETQYFGPGTRLLVL.

This clonotype was seen a few times. This chain connects TRBV7-2 to TRBJ2-1, with 10 bases fitting TRBD2. The CDR3 is made up of 16 amino acids. Germline V lookup: CDR1 SGHTA, CDR2 FQGNSA. With 0 bases clipped from V and 6 bases from J, the junction kept 5 bases outside the gene matches. The CDR3 region is CASSLAAGGPFNEQFF. The CDR3 DNA follows: TGTGCCAGCAGCTTAGCAGCGGGGGGGCCTTTCAATGAGCAGTTCTTC. Based on the CDR3 plus reference TRBV7-2 and TRBJ2-1, the full variable domain is GAGVSQSPSNKVTEKGKDVELRCDPISGHTALYWYRQSLGQGLEFLIYFQGNSAPDKSGLPSDRFSAERTGGSVSTLTIQRTQQEDSAVYLCASSLAAGGPFNEQFFGPGTRLTVL.

This chain connects TRBV3-1 to TRBJ1-1; D is uncertain. Germline CDR1 reads LGHDT; CDR2 reads YNNKEL (reference sequence). The CDR3 runs 14 residues. V was shortened by 1 base and J by 7 bases, with 13 bases between the two germline ends. CDR3 DNA sequence: TGTGCCAGCAGCCAAGGTATGACGAGCAGTGAAGCTTTCTTT. It yields the protein CASSQGMTSSEAFF.

V and J are TRBV12-3 or TRBV12-4 and TRBJ2-3; D may be TRBD2 (5 bases). The CDR3 loop spans 15 amino acids. V was cut by 7 bases and J by 3 bases, with 17 bases left in between. The CDR3 sequence: CASTLDLGRTDTQYF. The CDR3 DNA follows: TGTGCCAGCACCTTGGACTTAGGGAGAACAGATACGCAGTATTTT.

The V call is TRBV5-5, the J call TRBJ1-2; TRBD1 is a possible D gene (5 bases). Germline CDR1 reads SGHKS; CDR2 reads YYEKEE (reference sequence). Trimming stripped 5 bases from V and 3 bases from J, with 20 bases between. This CDR3 has 16 amino acids. This CDR3 is CASSHRPQGGYYGYTF. CDR3 coding DNA: TGTGCCAGCAGTCATCGCCCGCAGGGTGGATACTATGGCTACACCTTC.

A note on this clonotype: A read error may be the cause here, since a much bigger clone is one base away. The chain is built from TRBV6-2 or TRBV6-3 and TRBJ2-5, with D perhaps matching TRBD1 (7 bases). Germline V lookup: CDR1 MNHEY, CDR2 SVGEGT. The CDR3 spans 13 residues. With 6 bases removed from V and 12 bases from J, the gap between germline ends came to 20 bases. The CDR3 nucleotides are TGTGCCAGCAGATCCTACAGGGGTAGGGAGGAGTACTTC. Translated, it gives CASRSYRGREEYF.

Comment on this clonotype: The junction departs from the called germline gene at one end, perhaps through a read error. The V and J genes are TRBV27 and TRBJ2-7; 9 positions agree with TRBD2. Germline assignment: CDR1 MNHEY and CDR2 SMNVEV (reference sequence). This CDR3 is 16 amino acids long. CDR3 DNA sequence: TGCGCCAGCAGTTTATCACCTAGCGGGGTCGGGCACGAGCAGTACTTC. It yields the protein CASSLSPSGVGHEQYF.

This clonotype was counted many times. This chain joins TRBV9 and TRBJ2-3; 8 bases agree with TRBD1. Germline CDR1 SGDLS, CDR2 YYNGEE. V shed 4 bases and J 3 bases; nucleotides not matched to a gene: 4. The CDR3 is 14 amino acids. The DNA for the CDR3 is TGTGCCAGCAGCCCGCGGACAGGGACAGATACGCAGTATTTT. It specifies CASSPRTGTDTQYF.

This clonotype was recorded many times. The rearrangement uses TRBV20-1 and TRBJ1-6; 8 bases line up with TRBD1. Germline-derived CDR1 and CDR2 are DFQATT and SNEGSKA (reference sequence). The CDR3 has 15 amino acids. V lost 1 base to trimming and J lost 7 bases; unmatched junction nucleotides: 6. For the CDR3, the DNA is TGCAGTGCTAGAGCCACCGGGACAGGCAATTCACCCCTCCACTTT. Translating gives CSARATGTGNSPLHF.

This clonotype came up many times. The chain joins TRBV7-2 to TRBJ2-1, with TRBD2 identical over 7 bases. Germline V lookup: CDR1 SGHTA, CDR2 FQGNSA. This CDR3 has 16 amino acids. V trimming: 0 bases; J trimming: 7 bases; junction bases outside the gene matches: 9. The CDR3 bases are TGTGCCAGCAGCTTAGCTGGGGGGGGGGTCCGGAATGAGCAGTTCTTC. Protein product: CASSLAGGGVRNEQFF.

This clonotype occurred a few times. This may come from a read error, since a much larger clone is one base off. V and J are TRBV12-3 or TRBV12-4 and TRBJ2-3; 7 bases agree with TRBD2. This CDR3 is 16 amino acids long. CDR3 sequence: CASGENGGSGTDAQYF. Written as DNA, the CDR3 is TGTGCCAGCGGAGAAAACGGGGGGAGCGGCACAGATGCGCAGTATTTT.

This clonotype was counted only a few times. This chain uses TRBV19 with TRBJ1-2; D perhaps matches TRBD1 (6 bases). With 1 base removed from V and 5 bases from J, the gap between germline ends came to 11 bases. Germline values: CDR1 LNHDA, CDR2 SQIVND (reference sequence). The CDR3 is 14 amino acids. DNA for the CDR3: TGTGCCAGTAGTATAGGGCAGGGGATTTATGGCTACACCTTC. It specifies CASSIGQGIYGYTF.

This clonotype appeared many times. The junction departs from the called germline gene at one end, perhaps through a read error. The chain employs TRBV5-1 and TRBJ2-3; 7 bases line up with TRBD1. The germline V gene has CDR1 SGHRS and CDR2 YFSETQ. The CDR3 runs to 13 residues. The CDR3, as DNA: TGTGCCAGCAGTTTCAGACAGGGCGATACGCAGTATTTT. This translates into CASSFRQGDTQYF.

The chain links TRBV20-1 to TRBJ1-1, with 8 bases fitting TRBD1. V lost 6 bases, J lost 0 bases, and 12 bases stayed unmatched. This CDR3 spans 16 amino acids. Germline loops: CDR1 DFQATT, CDR2 SNEGSKA (reference sequence). The CDR3, as DNA: TGCAGTGCGCCCGGCCCTCGACAGGGGATGAACACTGAAGCTTTCTTT. Amino acids: CSAPGPRQGMNTEAFF.

The table lists this clonotype with a few counts. This rearrangement joins TRBV18 to TRBJ1-5; possible D gene TRBD1, 6 bases. V was pared by 5 bases and J by 7 bases, with 18 bases between. CDR3 length equals 15 residues. In germline, CDR1 is KGHSH, CDR2 LQKENI. The CDR3 coding sequence is TGTGCCAGCTCAACGATGGTACAGGGTTACCAGCCCCAGCATTTT. Translation gives CASSTMVQGYQPQHF.

The V call is TRBV20-1, the J call TRBJ1-2; 11 nucleotides line up with TRBD1. V was pared by 4 bases and J by 6 bases, with 7 bases of the junction left unmatched. The CDR3 runs 14 residues. Germline V gene data show CDR1 as DFQATT and CDR2 as SNEGSKA (reference sequence). The CDR3 reads CSATGTGGYNGYTF. The CDR3 DNA sequence: TGCAGTGCTACCGGGACAGGGGGTTATAATGGCTACACCTTC.

This clonotype was counted at least ten times. J is TRBJ2-7 and V is TRBV6-5; possible D gene TRBD1, 6 bases. Germline-derived CDR1 and CDR2 are MNHEY and SVGAGI. The CDR3 sequence is 16 residues long. V was shortened by 5 bases and J by 5 bases, with 22 bases between the two germline ends. Here the CDR3 reads CASSSSDDRLLDEQYF. CDR3 DNA: TGTGCCAGCAGTAGTTCGGATGACAGGCTACTCGACGAGCAGTACTTC.

The rearrangement joins TRBV5-1 to TRBJ1-5, with 8 nucleotides matching TRBD1. V shed 0 bases, J shed 5 bases, and the junction held 4 bases outside the gene matches. The CDR3 extends over 15 amino acids. The germline gives CDR1 SGHRS, CDR2 YFSETQ. CDR3 DNA: TGCGCCAGCAGCTTGGGGACAGGGCATTATCAGCCCCAGCATTTT. It specifies CASSLGTGHYQPQHF.

The V and J genes are TRBV7-2 and TRBJ2-3, with TRBD2 matching over 12 bases. V lost 2 bases, J lost 5 bases, and 8 bases stayed unmatched. This CDR3 region has 17 residues. Germline CDR1 SGHTA, CDR2 FQGNSA. CDR3 sequence reads: CASSLRLAGGQGDTQYF. Here the CDR3 DNA reads TGTGCCAGCAGCTTAAGGCTAGCGGGGGGGCAGGGAGATACGCAGTATTTT.

A note on this clonotype: A much larger clonotype is one base distant, so this may be a read error. This rearrangement joins TRBV7-9 to TRBJ2-5; TRBD1 matches 9 bases. The J call may be wrong; the DNA end is better matched by TRBJ2-7. The CDR3 sequence is 14 residues long. Germline V gives CDR1 SEHNR, CDR2 FQNEAQ (reference sequence). The CDR3 DNA follows: TGTGCCAGGGGGGACAGGGCGTACTACTACGAGCAGTACTTC. Its translation is CARGDRAYYYEQYF.

The rearrangement uses TRBV5-1 and TRBJ2-5; D is uncertain. Trimming shortened V by 0 bases and J by 6 bases, and 18 bases separated the two germline ends. CDR1 and CDR2 from the germline V gene are SGHRS and YFSETQ. The CDR3 has 16 amino acids. CDR3 residues: CASSLVALSSLKTQYF. The CDR3 DNA is TGCGCCAGCAGCTTGGTCGCATTAAGTAGTTTAAAGACCCAGTACTTC.

The sample holds a few counts of this clonotype. This chain joins TRBV6-2 or TRBV6-3 and TRBJ2-2, with 9 bases fitting TRBD1. The junction had 4 bases not matched to a gene; V was cut back by 7 bases and J by 4 bases. This CDR3 contains 14 residues. The germline V gene has CDR1 MNHEY and CDR2 SVGEGT. CDR3 in amino acids: CASTRTGATGELFF. As DNA, the CDR3 is TGTGCCAGCACCCGGACAGGGGCCACCGGGGAGCTGTTTTTT.